This TCR beta chain emerged from a study of T cell changes during pregnancy in multiple sclerosis. The CDR3 has 14 amino acids. The V gene's germline CDR1 is MNHEY and CDR2 SVGAGI. With 8 bases clipped from V and 3 bases from J, the junction kept 7 bases outside the gene matches. Assay used: immunoSEQ multiplex PCR; TCRdb lists only in-frame clones, some missing. Here the sample spans roughly 42,000 clones, 88% being singletons. This sequence was found in a female donor with multiple sclerosis, enrolled in a pregnancy study. The sequencing here drew on CD4+ T cells from peripheral blood mononuclear cells, taken in the second trimester of pregnancy. The chain joins TRBV6-5 to TRBJ2-7; 10 positions match TRBD1. In DNA form, the CDR3 reads TGTGCCAGCCGACCCGGACAGGGGGTCTACGAGCAGTACTTC. This translates into CASRPGQGVYEQYF.